This T cell receptor beta chain derives from a study of regulatory T cells in long-lasting Graves disease. Study as a whole: The study counted Graves' disease as persistent given over 5 years of antithyroid drugs and positive TSH receptor antibodies.

Study-level results: Lower TCR diversity was seen in persistent Graves' patients than in newly diagnosed ones.

V was cut by 1 base and J by 7 bases, with 17 bases left in between. The CDR3 loop spans 15 amino acids. Germline CDR1 and CDR2: LGHDT and YNNKEL (reference sequence). Indicated time point: persistent/refractory GD, antithyroid drugs over 5 years with positive TRAb. Isolated PBMC RNA provided the starting material for the TCR library. Investigators prepared the TCR beta libraries by applying iRepertoire HTBI primers and Arm-PCR of CDR3 regions. One entry per CDR3 protein, called by TCRdb with MiXCR from the multiplex PCR reads. The table has 350,000 to 500,000 distinct CDR3 sequences, 21% seen once. There are a few counts of this clonotype. The antigen is unknown.

The material sequenced was peripheral blood mononuclear cells (PBMCs), taken when the disease was refractory, from a patient treated with antithyroid drugs. The TCR comes from a female donor with Graves disease. The V gene is TRBV3-1, the J gene TRBJ2-7; a possible D gene is TRBD1 (8 bases). The CDR3: CASSQGQGMGGEQYF. The CDR3 DNA is TGTGCCAGCAGCCAAGGACAGGGGATGGGGGGGGAGCAGTACTTC.